This T cell receptor (beta chain) came from a study of identical twins. The CDR3 is 11 amino acids in total, end residues counted. Germline V gene data show CDR1 as KGHSH and CDR2 as LQKENI. Remarks on this clonotype: This likely comes from a read error, as the CDR3 has no conserved phenylalanine or tryptophan at its end. The DNA is left out, because the CDR3 cannot be placed on it with certainty; the CDR3 is given as TCRdb lists it.

Unique molecular identifiers were present on cDNA, and template switching added a universal primer site. TCRdb independently ran MiXCR on the 5' RACE reads; one entry per CDR3 protein. The sample carries some 500,000 distinct CDR3 sequences, less than 25% recorded once. The same specimen was also included in a second study, on T cells expressing NK-cell markers.

Sequencing input: CD4+ T cells sorted from blood. This sequence joins TRBV18 and TRBJ1-2; the tabulated D call, TRBD1, remains unverified against the DNA. The receptor's source is a woman between 18 and 30 years old in good health. This CDR3 is CASSPTDRPTY.